A single T cell receptor beta chain is shown here with its context. Here immunoSEQ multiplex PCR was the method, and the copy in TCRdb shows in-frame clones only, minus some. The sample shows approximately 200,000 clones, around 90% of them seen only once. This record comes from a study of blood T cell repertoires in COVID-19. This CDR3 has 14 amino acids. The V gene's germline CDR1 is GTSNPN and CDR2 SVGIG (reference sequence). V dropped 4 bases and J dropped 10 bases, with 19 bases sitting between them. V usage is TRBV30 and J usage is TRBJ1-4; a weak D match, TRBD1 (6 bases). The TCR originated in a man between 65 and 79 years old with acute or convalescent COVID-19. The sequencing input was peripheral blood. The CDR3 here is CAWTSGTRMGKLFF. Here the CDR3 DNA reads TGTGCCTGGACGTCCGGGACACGGATGGGAAAACTGTTTTTT.